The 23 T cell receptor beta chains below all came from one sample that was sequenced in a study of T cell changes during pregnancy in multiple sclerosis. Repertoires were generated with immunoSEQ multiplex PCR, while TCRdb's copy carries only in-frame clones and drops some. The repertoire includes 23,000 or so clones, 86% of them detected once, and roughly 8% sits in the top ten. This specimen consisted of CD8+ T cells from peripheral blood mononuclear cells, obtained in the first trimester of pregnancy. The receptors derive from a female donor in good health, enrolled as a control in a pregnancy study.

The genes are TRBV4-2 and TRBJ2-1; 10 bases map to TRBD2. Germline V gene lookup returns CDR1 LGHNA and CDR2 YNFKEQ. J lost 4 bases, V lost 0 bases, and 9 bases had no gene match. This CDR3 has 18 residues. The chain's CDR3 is CASSQEGLAGGSYNEQFF. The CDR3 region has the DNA TGTGCCAGCAGCCAAGAGGGGTTAGCGGGGGGATCGTACAATGAGCAGTTCTTC.

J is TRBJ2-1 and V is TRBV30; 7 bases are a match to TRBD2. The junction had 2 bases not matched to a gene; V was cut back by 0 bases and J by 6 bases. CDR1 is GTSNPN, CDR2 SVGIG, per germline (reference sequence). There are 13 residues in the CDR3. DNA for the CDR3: TGTGCCTGGAGTGTCGGGGGGAGCAATGAGCAGTTCTTC. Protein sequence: CAWSVGGSNEQFF.

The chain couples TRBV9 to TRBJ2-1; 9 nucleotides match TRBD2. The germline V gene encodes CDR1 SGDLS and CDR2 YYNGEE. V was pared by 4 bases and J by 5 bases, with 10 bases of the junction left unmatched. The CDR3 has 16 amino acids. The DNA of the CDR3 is TGTGCCAGCAGCCCTATTAGCGGGGGTACGAACAATGAGCAGTTCTTC. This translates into CASSPISGGTNNEQFF.

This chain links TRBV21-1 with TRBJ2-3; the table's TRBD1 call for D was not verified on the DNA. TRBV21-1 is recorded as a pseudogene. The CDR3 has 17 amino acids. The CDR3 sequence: CASDAEPWGLSTDTQYF. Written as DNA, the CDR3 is TGTGCCAGTGACGCGGAACCATGGGGGCTTAGCACAGATACGCAGTATTTT.

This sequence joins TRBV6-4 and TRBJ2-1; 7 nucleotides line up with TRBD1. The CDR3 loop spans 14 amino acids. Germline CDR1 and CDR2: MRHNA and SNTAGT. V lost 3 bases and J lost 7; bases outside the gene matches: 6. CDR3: CASSERGLNNEQFF. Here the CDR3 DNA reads TGTGCCAGCAGTGAAAGGGGGCTGAATAATGAGCAGTTCTTC.

The CDR3 DNA reads TGCAGCGTTGAAGGGGGCGAGATGAGCTCCTACGAGCAGTACTTC. Amino acids: CSVEGGEMSSYEQYF. J is TRBJ2-7 and V is TRBV29-1; possible D gene TRBD1, 5 bases. Per the germline V gene, CDR1 is SQVTM and CDR2 is ANQGSEA. Trimming removed 1 base from V and 0 bases from J, with 13 bases in between. There are 15 residues in the CDR3.

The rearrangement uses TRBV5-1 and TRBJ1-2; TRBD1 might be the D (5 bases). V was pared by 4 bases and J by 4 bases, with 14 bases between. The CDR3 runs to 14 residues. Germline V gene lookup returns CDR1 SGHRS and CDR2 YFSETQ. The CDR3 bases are TGCGCCAGCAGCCCTGCGGGGGGGGTCTATGGCTACACCTTC. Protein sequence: CASSPAGGVYGYTF.

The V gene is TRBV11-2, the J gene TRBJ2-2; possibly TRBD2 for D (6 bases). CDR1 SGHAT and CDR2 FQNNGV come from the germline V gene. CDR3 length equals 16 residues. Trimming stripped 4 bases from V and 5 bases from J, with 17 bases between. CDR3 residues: CASSSWTTGRTGELFF. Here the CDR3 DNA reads TGTGCCAGCAGCTCTTGGACTACCGGCAGAACCGGGGAGCTGTTTTTT. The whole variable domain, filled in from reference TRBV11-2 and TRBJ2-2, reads EAGVAQSPRYKIIEKRQSVAFWCNPISGHATLYWYQQILGQGPKLLIQFQNNGVVDDSQLPKDRFSAERLKGVDSTLKIQPAKLEDSAVYLCASSSWTTGRTGELFFGEGSRLTVL.

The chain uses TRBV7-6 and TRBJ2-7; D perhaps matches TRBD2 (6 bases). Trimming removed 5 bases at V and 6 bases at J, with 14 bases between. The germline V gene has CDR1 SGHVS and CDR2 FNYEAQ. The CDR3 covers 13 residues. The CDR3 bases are TGTGCCAGCAGCGTCAACCGGGACTCCGAGCAGTACTTC. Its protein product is CASSVNRDSEQYF.

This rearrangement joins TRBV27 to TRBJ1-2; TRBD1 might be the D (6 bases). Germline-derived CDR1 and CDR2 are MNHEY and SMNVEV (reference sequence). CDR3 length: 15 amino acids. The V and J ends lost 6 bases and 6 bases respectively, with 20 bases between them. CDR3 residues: CASSSVGGLIDGYTF. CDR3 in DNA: TGTGCCAGCAGCTCAGTGGGGGGGCTGATAGATGGCTACACCTTC.

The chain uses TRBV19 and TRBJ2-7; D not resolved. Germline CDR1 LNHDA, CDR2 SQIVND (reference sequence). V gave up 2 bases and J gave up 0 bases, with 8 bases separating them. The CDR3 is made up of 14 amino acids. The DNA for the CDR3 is TGTGCCAGTAGTATACTGGCGGTCTCCTACGAGCAGTACTTC. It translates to CASSILAVSYEQYF.

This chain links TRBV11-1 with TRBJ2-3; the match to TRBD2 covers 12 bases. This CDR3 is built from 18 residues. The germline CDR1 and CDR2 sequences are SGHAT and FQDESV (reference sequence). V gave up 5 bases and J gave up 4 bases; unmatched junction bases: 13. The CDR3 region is CASSTSSGGDPLPDTQYF. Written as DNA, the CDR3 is TGTGCCAGCAGCACCTCTAGCGGGGGGGACCCTTTACCAGATACGCAGTATTTT.

The CDR3 DNA is TGCGCCAGCAGCCGCCGACAGGGGACTTACAATGAGCAGTTCTTC. It is translated as CASSRRQGTYNEQFF. The V and J genes are TRBV4-3 and TRBJ2-1, with 8 bases fitting TRBD1. Trimming cost V 4 bases and J 4 bases; bases outside gene matches: 6. The CDR3 has 15 amino acids. Germline-derived CDR1 and CDR2 are LGHNA and YSLEER.

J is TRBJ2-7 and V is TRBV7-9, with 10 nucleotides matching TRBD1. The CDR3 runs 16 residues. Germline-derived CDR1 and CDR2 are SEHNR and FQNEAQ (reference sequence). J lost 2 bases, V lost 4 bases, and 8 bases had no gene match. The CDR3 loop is CASSSTGTGVPYEQYF. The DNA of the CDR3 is TGTGCCAGCAGCTCCACCGGGACAGGGGTTCCCTACGAGCAGTACTTC.

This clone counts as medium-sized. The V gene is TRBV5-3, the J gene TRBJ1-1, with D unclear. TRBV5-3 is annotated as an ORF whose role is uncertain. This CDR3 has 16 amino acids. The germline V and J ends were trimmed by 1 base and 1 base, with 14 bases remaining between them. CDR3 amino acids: CARSLRVSAGNTEAFF. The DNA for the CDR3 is TGTGCCAGAAGCTTGAGAGTCTCCGCGGGGAACACTGAAGCTTTCTTT.

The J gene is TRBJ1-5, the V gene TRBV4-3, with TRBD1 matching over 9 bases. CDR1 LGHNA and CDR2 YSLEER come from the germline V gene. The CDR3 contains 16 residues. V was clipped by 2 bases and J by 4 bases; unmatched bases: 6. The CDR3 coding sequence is TGCGCCAGCAGCCAAACCCTGACAGGGGGTAATCAGCCCCAGCATTTT. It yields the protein CASSQTLTGGNQPQHF.

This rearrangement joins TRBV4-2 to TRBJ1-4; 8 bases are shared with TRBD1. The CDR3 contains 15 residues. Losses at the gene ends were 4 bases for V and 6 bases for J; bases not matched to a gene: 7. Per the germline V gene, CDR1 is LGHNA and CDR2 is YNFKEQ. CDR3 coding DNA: TGTGCCAGCAGCCGACCACAGGGGGTGGATGAAAAACTGTTTTTT. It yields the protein CASSRPQGVDEKLFF.

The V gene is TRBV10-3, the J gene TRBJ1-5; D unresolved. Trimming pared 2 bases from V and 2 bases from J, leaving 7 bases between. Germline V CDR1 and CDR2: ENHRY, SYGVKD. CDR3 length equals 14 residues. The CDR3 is CAISEEGRNQPQHF. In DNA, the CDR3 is TGTGCCATCAGTGAGGAGGGCCGCAATCAGCCCCAGCATTTT.

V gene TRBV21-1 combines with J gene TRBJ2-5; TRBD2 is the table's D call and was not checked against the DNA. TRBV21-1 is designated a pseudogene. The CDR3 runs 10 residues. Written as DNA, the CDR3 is TGTGCCAGCATCCTAGGGACCCAGTACTTC. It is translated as CASILGTQYF.

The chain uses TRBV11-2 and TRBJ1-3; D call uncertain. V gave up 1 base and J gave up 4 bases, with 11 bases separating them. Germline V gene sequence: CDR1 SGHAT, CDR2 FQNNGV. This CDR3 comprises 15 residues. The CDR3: CASSLGASSGNTIYF. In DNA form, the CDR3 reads TGTGCCAGCAGCTTAGGGGCCAGCTCAGGAAACACCATATATTTT.

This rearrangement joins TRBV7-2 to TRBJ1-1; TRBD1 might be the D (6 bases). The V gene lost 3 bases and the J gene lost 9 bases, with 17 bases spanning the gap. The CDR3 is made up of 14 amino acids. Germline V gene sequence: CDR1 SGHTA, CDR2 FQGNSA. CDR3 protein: CASSFGFAGDKAFF. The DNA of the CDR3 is TGTGCCAGCAGCTTCGGATTCGCAGGGGATAAAGCTTTCTTT.

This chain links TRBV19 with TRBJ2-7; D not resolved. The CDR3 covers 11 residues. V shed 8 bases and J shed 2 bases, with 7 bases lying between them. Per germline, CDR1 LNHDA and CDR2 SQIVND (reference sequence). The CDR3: CASSQPYEQYF. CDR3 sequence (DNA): TGTGCCAGTTCACAACCCTACGAGCAGTACTTC.

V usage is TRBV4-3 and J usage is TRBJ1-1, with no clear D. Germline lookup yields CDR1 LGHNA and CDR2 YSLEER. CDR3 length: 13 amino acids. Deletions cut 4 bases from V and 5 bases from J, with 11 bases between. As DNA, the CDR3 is TGCGCCAGCAGCCGGTTTACGGGGACTGAAGCTTTCTTT. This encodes CASSRFTGTEAFF.